Below, 2 T cell receptor beta chains from the same sample are listed, as sequenced in a study of T cell repertoires in aging, cancer and after chemotherapy. Multiplex touch-down PCR with TRB-A/B primers amplified rearranged V-D-J TRB sequences. TCRdb ran MiXCR on the multiplex PCR reads and lists one entry per CDR3 protein. The sample includes roughly 6,000 distinct CDR3 sequences, approximately 20% of them seen just once. Amplification of TCR beta used genomic DNA extracted from peripheral blood. Source material: blood. The receptors come from a human donor with a blood cancer.

This clonotype is categorized as medium-sized. V usage is TRBV6-5 and J usage is TRBJ1-2; 10 bases map to TRBD1. This CDR3 spans 15 amino acids. Germline CDR1 and CDR2: MNHEY and SVGAGI. Germline trimming cut 4 bases from V and 4 bases from J; bases unmatched to any gene: 6. CDR3 sequence (DNA): TGTGCCAGCAGTTTCCCGGGACAGGGGAGCTATGGCTACACCTTC. It is translated as CASSFPGQGSYGYTF.

This clonotype was recorded a few times. This sequence joins TRBV5-1 and TRBJ1-2, with 10 positions matching TRBD1. Germline V lookup: CDR1 SGHRS, CDR2 YFSETQ. With V trimmed by 3 bases and J by 4 bases, 0 bases remained unmatched. There are 13 residues in the CDR3. This CDR3 reads CASSWTGGYGYTF. DNA for the CDR3: TGCGCCAGCAGCTGGACAGGGGGCTATGGCTACACCTTC.